What follows is one TCR beta chain and its context. Its antigen target is currently unknown. Per-base qualities were not stored, and no clone one base away is much larger. The cohort comprised around 690 healthy bone marrow donors. Cohort members were all nominally healthy when sampled, although unrecorded immune exposures were likely present. The donor was CMV seronegative and belonged to the group of around 350 seronegative cohort members. Every donor gave a peripheral blood sample, and the peripheral blood mononuclear cells from that sample were used for TCR beta sequencing. Genomic DNA extraction from the blood cell samples was performed with the Qiagen DNeasy Blood Extraction Kit. V loses 2 bases of germline sequence and J loses 12 bases, and the interval between the two ends is 8 bases. The CDR3 holds 11 amino acids from the cysteine to the phenylalanine. Left in the record is the CDR3 DNA by itself, 33 bases read in frame from the first base. The germline V gene sets CDR1 to MNHEY and CDR2 to SVGAGI.

The library was built by means of the immunoSEQ multiplex PCR assay. A mixture of 60 forward primers for TCR Vbeta segments and 13 reverse primers for TCR Jbeta segments was used in the multiplex PCR. The CDR3 region of rearranged TCR beta genes was amplified from genomic DNA with a multiplex PCR assay. Amplified TCR beta libraries were sequenced as 87-base-pair reads on the Illumina HiSeq System. Under the source paper's analysis protocol: A later analysis tallied approximately 87 million unique TCR beta chains across the approximately 670 repertoires, and roughly 11 million of those chains were shared by two or more donors. A nearest-neighbor algorithm error-corrected the raw reads and collapsed the reads into unique sequences, merging closely related sequences to remove PCR and sequencing errors. To assign V, D and J gene segments, CDR3 sequences were aligned to IMGT reference sequences. For a sequence to be retained, a match of at least six nucleotides was required to both a V gene segment and a J gene segment. A rearrangement counted as productive if the CDR3 had no stop codons and remained in frame with V and J, and every other rearrangement counted as non-productive. CDR3 was defined according to IMGT convention as the region running from the second conserved V-encoded cysteine to the conserved J-encoded phenylalanine. The earlier analysis of about 610 of the donors excluded sequences that lacked an unambiguous match to a single V gene segment. An earlier analysis of several hundred of the donors classified V segments as functional when productive rearrangements were above 56.7% and as segregating when the standard deviation between donors was above 5%. A statistical classification framework was built for diagnosing cytomegalovirus status from the catalog of TCR beta chain sequences. In a later analysis, TCR nucleotide sequences were compared against IMGT/GENE-DB human TR gene sequences so that V and J genes could be assigned. A later analysis assigned CDR3 sequences and most-parsimonious VDJ recombination scenarios with the TCRdist pipeline. A later analysis defined each TCR beta chain by its CDR3 amino acid sequence plus V-gene family, and excluded reads lacking a unique V-gene family. In a later analysis, 450 to 600 highly shared, low-generation-probability nucleotide sequences were removed to address suspected cross-contamination and a sequencing artifact. A later analysis calculated a clonal expansion index for each public chain from normalized within-repertoire ranks of inferred template counts. In a later analysis, generation probabilities were computed using a VDJ recombination model fitted to out-of-frame rearrangements, and the results were checked against IGoR. Hypergeometric tests were used in a later analysis to score TCR-TCR, TCR-HLA and TCR-CMV co-occurrence, with a repertoire-size bias correction applied to the TCR pairs. In a later analysis, false discovery rates were estimated by permuting HLA or CMV assignments 20 times. A later analysis grouped co-occurring TCRs with DBSCAN, adding TCRdist sequence similarity when clustering within HLA-allele-positive subsets. Repertoires with fewer than 30,000 or more than 120,000 public chains, plus five repertoires with anomalous nucleotide sharing, were excluded from co-occurrence clustering. As stored in TCRdb, this immuneACCESS dataset retains in-frame rearrangements with V and J assigned. A fraction of the clones does not appear; measured against another copy, unresolved V genes explain less than half of the discrepancy, and the remainder lacks a known reason. The V and J calls and the clone size are those of that table, but D and trimming were determined from the DNA. This sample gives over 100,000 clones in total; roughly 80% of them show up just once. The ten biggest clones cover around 2.2% of the sample.

The sample originates from a study of cytomegalovirus exposure and HLA in healthy donors (dated by TCRdb to the late 2010s). Broadly, across the study: According to an earlier analysis of several hundred of the donors, about 179 million T cells yielded 90 million to 130 million unique TCR beta sequences and about 300 Gb of sequence data. Around 330 gigabases of sequencing data and around 85 million unique TCR sequences made up an early release that covered several hundred HLA-typed donors. Rather than drawing on any new phenotypic data, the later analysis identified candidate immune exposures from TCR beta sequences and the way those sequences occurred across donors. Donor age, sex, ethnicity and CMV serostatus were compiled alongside the repertoire data. Typing coverage varied by locus: roughly 629-630 donors for A, B, C, DRB1 and DQB1; 500 to 550 for DQA1; approximately 570 for DPA1; roughly 450 for DPB1. To study patterns of TCR occurrence, a later analysis re-analyzed previously published TCR beta repertoires from hundreds of donors and added high-resolution HLA genotyping. All discovery cohort repertoires had been generated using a single sequencing platform. High-throughput TCR immunosequencing, statistical association of individual TCRs with disease status, and machine learning were combined to predict cytomegalovirus infection status. Class I and class II HLA loci were covered by the typing at four-digit resolution. Among the roughly 400 genotyped donors, approximately 82% belonged to the genetic ancestry cluster associated with self-reported Caucasian donors. The T cell repertoires of 666 subjects were profiled by immunosequencing and related to cytomegalovirus serostatus. In a later genetic analysis, genome-wide SNP genotypes for about 55% of the roughly 700 donors were used, and that subset was treated as a discovery cohort. The study aimed to test whether signatures of past pathogen exposure could be identified by cataloging public T cell receptors. Among roughly 400 genotyped donors of the cohort, an average of approximately 240,000 unique TCR beta nucleotide sequences was sequenced per donor, of which roughly 17% were non-productive. Besides the first cohort of roughly 700 subjects, a separate validation cohort made up of 120 different subjects was used. Roughly five DR-DQ haplotypes were handled as single units for association and clustering because linkage in the cohort was strong. In an earlier analysis of 500 to 650 of the donors, high-throughput TCR beta sequencing was used to judge whether each TCR beta V gene segment behaved as functional or pseudogenic. Overall study results and their limits: It was suggested by the authors that the approach could potentially be generalized to other disease states and immunological phenotypes. Because counts were too low, some 17 rarely observed V segments, including chromosome 9 orphons, were excluded from the earlier analysis of several hundred of the donors. HLA typing was unavailable for some donors at each locus, so association tests used only the typed subset. Correlated functional status among segregating V segments might be attributable to linkage disequilibrium, but an unknown experimental factor could not be ruled out. Sequencing depth was assumed to be roughly uniform across donors in the presence/absence analyses, though that assumption may not hold. A further reported finding was that TCR beta sequences accurately predicted the HLA-A and HLA-B alleles for most subjects in the first cohort. A later genetic analysis reported fewer N-insertions in productive TCRs among donors in an Asian-associated ancestry cluster than the roughly 700-donor mean. Across donors, most TCR sequences were observed very rarely, whereas some public TCRs were present in many individuals. In a later analysis, several top co-occurrence clusters were reported to appear linked to parvovirus B19, influenza, CMV and Epstein-Barr virus. A few of the identified cytomegalovirus-associated TCR beta chains were confirmed in vitro to be specific for cytomegalovirus antigens. CMV serostatus was the only immune exposure information available for the cohort. A later genetic analysis associated a missense DCLRE1C variant with V-gene and J-gene trimming of TCR beta chains, and an independent cohort replicated the association. In an earlier analysis of around 600 of the donors, most TCR beta V segments appeared in productive rearrangements about 87% or about 30% of the time, broadly matching IMGT annotations. A group of highly shared sequence variants was considered likely to be a technical artifact of the sequencing pipeline. In a later analysis, HLA-associated TCR beta chains showed more clonal expansion and lower generation probabilities than non-associated chains that were equally common. A later analysis associated 15,000 to 20,000 TCR beta sequences with specific HLA alleles at a false discovery rate of 0.05. When HLA alleles, especially DR and DQ, strongly co-occurred, TCR associations were difficult to assign to individual alleles. Most CMV-associated TCR beta chains appeared to be HLA-restricted in a later analysis, and the HLA associations seemed to be driven largely by CMV exposure. A total of about 180 TCR beta chains were listed by the study as associated with cytomegalovirus. This cohort had only TCR beta chains sequenced, and the lack of alpha or paired-chain data limited which features could be detected. A later analysis found that TCR association rates varied across HLA loci, with DRB1 alleles showing the most associated TCRs and HLA-C alleles the fewest. The classifier was reported to diagnose cytomegalovirus status with high specificity and sensitivity in both the original and validation cohorts. Some IMGT-functional V segments, including TRBV6-2 and TRBV6-3, could not be told apart with the 87-base-pair reads, so those segments were excluded.

This chain joins TRBV6-5 to TRBJ2-1; the D gene is perhaps TRBD1, from 5 matching bases. Sequencing used PBMCs. The receptor's source is a man aged 25 to 45 in good health and CMV-seronegative. The CDR3 corresponds to CASSYGQGQFF. The nucleotide sequence reads as follows: TGTGCCAGCAGTTACGGGCAGGGGCAGTTCTTC.